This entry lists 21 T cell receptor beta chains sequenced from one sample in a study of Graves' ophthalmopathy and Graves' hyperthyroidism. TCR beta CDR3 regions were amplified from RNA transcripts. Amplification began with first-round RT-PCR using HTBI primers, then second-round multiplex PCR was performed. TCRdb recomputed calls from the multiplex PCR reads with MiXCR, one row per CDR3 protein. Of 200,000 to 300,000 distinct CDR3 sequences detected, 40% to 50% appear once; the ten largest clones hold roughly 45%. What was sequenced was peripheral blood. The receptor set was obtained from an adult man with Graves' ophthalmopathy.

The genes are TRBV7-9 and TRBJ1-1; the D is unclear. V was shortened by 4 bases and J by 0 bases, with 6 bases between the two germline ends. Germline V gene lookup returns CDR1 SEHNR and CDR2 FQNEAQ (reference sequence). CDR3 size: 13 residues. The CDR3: CASSSGLNTEAFF. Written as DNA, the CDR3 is TGTGCCAGCAGCTCTGGACTGAACACTGAAGCTTTCTTT.

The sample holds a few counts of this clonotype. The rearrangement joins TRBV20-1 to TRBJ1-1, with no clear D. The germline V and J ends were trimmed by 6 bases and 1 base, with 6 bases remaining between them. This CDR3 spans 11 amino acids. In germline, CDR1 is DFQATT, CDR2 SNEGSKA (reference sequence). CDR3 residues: CSATENTEAFF. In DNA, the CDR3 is TGCAGTGCAACAGAGAACACTGAAGCTTTCTTT.

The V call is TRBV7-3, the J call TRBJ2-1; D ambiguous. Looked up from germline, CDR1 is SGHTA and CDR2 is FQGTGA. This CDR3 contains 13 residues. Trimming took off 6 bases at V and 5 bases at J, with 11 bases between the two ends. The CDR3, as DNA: TGTGCCAGCAGAATAAATCTAGACAATGAGCAGTTCTTC. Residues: CASRINLDNEQFF.

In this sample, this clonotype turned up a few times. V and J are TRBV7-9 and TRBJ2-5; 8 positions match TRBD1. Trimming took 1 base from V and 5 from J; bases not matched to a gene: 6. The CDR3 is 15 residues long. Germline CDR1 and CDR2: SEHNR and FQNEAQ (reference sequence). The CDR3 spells CASSLGTGGRETQYF. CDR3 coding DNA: TGTGCCAGCAGCTTAGGTACAGGGGGACGGGAGACCCAGTACTTC.

The CDR3 DNA follows: TGTGCCAGCAGCTTACACTCACAGGGGGCGCGGACAGGAGCTTTCTTT. Translation gives CASSLHSQGARTGAFF. The chain employs TRBV7-9 and TRBJ1-1, with 9 bases lining up with TRBD1. The CDR3 consists of 16 residues. V lost 2 bases and J lost 10; bases outside the gene matches: 14. CDR1 and CDR2 (germline): SEHNR, FQNEAQ (reference sequence).

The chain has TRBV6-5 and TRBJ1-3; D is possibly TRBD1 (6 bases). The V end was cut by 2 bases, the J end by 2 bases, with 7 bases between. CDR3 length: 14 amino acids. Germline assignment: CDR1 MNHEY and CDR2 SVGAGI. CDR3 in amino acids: CASSYNRAGNTIYF. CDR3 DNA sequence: TGTGCCAGCAGTTACAACAGGGCTGGAAACACCATATATTTT.

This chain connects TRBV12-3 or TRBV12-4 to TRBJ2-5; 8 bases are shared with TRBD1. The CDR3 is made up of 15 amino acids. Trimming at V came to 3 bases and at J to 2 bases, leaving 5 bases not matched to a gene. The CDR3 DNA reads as TGTGCCAGCAGTTTCAGGGGGCGAGTGCAAGAGACCCAGTACTTC. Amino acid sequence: CASSFRGRVQETQYF.

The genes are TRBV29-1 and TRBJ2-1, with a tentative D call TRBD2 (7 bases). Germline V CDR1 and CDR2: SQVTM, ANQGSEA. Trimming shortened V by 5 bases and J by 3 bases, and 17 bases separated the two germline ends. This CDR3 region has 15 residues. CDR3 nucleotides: TGCAGCGTTAACCCAGGGGCGGGGGTCTACAATGAGCAGTTCTTC. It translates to CSVNPGAGVYNEQFF.

CDR3 sequence reads: CASSLWTSGSYEQFF. In nucleotides, the CDR3 is TGTGCCAGCAGCTTGTGGACTAGCGGGAGCTATGAGCAGTTCTTC. The chain joins TRBV7-2 to TRBJ2-5; 13 bases map to TRBD2. Near its end, the DNA agrees better with TRBJ2-1, so the J call may be wrong. The CDR3 contains 15 residues. CDR1 and CDR2 from the germline V gene are SGHTA and FQGNSA.

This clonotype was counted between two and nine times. In DNA, the CDR3 is TGCAGTGCTGGAGGCGGAGTCCATGGCTACACCTTC. Its protein is CSAGGGVHGYTF. This chain joins TRBV20-1 and TRBJ1-2, with D unclear. V lost 5 bases and J 6 bases, leaving 13 bases between the germline ends. The CDR3 length is 12 residues. CDR1 is DFQATT and CDR2 is SNEGSKA in the germline V gene (reference sequence).

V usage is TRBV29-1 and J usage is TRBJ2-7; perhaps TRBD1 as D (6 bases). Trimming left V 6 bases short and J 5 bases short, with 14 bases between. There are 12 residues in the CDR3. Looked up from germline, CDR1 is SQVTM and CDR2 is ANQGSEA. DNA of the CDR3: TGCAGCGTCCCAGGGGAATTAAACGAGCAGTACTTC. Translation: CSVPGELNEQYF.

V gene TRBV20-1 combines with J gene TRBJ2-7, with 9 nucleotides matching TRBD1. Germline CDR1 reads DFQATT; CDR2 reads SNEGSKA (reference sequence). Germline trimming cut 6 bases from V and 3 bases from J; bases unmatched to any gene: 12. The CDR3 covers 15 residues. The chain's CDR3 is CSASRRGTGIYEQYF. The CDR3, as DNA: TGCAGTGCCTCCAGACGGGGGACAGGGATCTACGAGCAGTACTTC.

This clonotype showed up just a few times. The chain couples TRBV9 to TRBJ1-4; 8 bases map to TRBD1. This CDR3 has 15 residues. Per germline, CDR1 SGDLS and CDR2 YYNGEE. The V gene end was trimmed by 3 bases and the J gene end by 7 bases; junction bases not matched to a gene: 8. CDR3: CASSDTGGLGEKLFF. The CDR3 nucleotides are TGTGCCAGCAGCGACACAGGGGGATTGGGTGAAAAACTGTTTTTT.

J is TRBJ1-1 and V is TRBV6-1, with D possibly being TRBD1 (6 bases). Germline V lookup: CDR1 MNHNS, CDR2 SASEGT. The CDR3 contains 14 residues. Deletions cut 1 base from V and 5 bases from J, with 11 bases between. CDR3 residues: CASSEVGGRTEAFF. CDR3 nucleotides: TGTGCCAGCAGTGAAGTCGGGGGGCGGACTGAAGCTTTCTTT.

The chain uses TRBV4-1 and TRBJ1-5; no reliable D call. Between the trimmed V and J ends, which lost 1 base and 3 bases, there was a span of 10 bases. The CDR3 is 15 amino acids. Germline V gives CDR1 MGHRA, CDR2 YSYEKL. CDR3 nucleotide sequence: TGCGCCAGCAGCCAAGCTTACGTCCCCAATCAGCCCCAGCATTTT. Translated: CASSQAYVPNQPQHF.

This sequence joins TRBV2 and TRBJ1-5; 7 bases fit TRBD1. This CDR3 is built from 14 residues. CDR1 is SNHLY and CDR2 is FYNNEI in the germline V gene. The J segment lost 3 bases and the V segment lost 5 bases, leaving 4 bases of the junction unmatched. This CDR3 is CASSRQGPNQPQHF. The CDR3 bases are TGTGCCAGCAGTCGACAGGGCCCCAATCAGCCCCAGCATTTT.

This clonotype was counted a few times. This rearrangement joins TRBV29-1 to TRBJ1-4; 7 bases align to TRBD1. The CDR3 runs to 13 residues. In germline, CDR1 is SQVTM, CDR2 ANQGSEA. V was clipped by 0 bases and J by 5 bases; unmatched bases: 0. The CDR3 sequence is CSVEEGQNEKLFF. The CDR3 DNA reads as TGCAGCGTTGAAGAGGGACAGAATGAAAAACTGTTTTTT.

Here the CDR3 DNA reads TGTGCCAGCAGCGTGGGCCGGGTCACCGGGGAGCTGTTTTTT. Translating it yields CASSVGRVTGELFF. V is TRBV9 and J is TRBJ2-2; no clear D. Germline V gene lookup returns CDR1 SGDLS and CDR2 YYNGEE. V was clipped by 2 bases and J by 4 bases, with 9 bases between them. The CDR3 length is 14 residues.

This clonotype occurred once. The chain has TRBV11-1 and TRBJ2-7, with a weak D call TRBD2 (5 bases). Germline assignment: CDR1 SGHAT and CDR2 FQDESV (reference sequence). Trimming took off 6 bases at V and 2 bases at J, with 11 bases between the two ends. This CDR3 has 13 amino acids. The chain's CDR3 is CASSGGFAYEQYF. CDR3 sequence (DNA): TGTGCCAGCAGTGGCGGGTTCGCCTACGAGCAGTACTTC.

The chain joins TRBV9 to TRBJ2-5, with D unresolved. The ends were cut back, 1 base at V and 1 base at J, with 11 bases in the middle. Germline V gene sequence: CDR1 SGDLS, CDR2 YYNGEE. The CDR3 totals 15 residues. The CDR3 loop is CASSVLGSLQETQYF. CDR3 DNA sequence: TGTGCCAGCAGCGTACTAGGCAGCCTCCAAGAGACCCAGTACTTC.

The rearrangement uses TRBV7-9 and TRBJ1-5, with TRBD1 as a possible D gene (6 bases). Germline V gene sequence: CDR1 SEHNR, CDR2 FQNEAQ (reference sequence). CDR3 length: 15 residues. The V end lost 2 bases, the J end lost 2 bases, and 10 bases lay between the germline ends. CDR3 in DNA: TGTGCCAGCAGCTTAACAGGGACGGGCAATCAGCCCCAGCATTTT. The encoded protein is CASSLTGTGNQPQHF.